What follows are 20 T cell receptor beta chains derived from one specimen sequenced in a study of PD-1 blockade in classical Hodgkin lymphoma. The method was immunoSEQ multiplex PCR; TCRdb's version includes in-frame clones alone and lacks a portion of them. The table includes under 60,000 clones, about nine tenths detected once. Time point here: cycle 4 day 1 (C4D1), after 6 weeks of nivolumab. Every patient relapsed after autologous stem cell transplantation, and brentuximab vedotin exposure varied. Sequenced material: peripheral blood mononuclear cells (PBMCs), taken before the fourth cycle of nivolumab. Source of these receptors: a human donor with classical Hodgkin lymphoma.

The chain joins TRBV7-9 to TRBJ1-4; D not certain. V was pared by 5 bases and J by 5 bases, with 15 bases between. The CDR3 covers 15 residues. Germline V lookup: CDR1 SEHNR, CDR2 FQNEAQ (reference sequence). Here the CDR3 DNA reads TGTGCCAGCAGCACTCCATCAATCCGAAATGAAAAACTGTTTTTT. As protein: CASSTPSIRNEKLFF.

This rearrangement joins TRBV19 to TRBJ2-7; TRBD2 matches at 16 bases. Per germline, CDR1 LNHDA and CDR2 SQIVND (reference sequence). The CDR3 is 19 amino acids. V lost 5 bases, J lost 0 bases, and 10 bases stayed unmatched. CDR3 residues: CASSAGLAGGFRSSYEQYF. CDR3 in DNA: TGTGCCAGTAGTGCGGGACTAGCGGGAGGGTTCCGGAGCTCCTACGAGCAGTACTTC. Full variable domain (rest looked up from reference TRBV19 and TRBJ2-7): DGGITQSPKYLFRKEGQNVTLSCEQNLNHDAMYWYRQDPGQGLRLIYYSQIVNDFQKGDIAEGYSVSREKKESFPLTVTSAQKNPTAFYLCASSAGLAGGFRSSYEQYFGPGTRLTVT.

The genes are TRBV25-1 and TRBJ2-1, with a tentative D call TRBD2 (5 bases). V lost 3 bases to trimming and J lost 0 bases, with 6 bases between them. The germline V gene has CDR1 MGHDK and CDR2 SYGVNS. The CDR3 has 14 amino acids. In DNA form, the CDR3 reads TGTGCCAGCAGTGAGGGAGCCTCCTACAATGAGCAGTTCTTC. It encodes CASSEGASYNEQFF.

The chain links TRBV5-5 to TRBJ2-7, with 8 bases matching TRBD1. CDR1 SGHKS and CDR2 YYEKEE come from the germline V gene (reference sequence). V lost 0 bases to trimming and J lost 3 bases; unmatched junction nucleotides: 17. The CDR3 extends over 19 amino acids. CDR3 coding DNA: TGTGCCAGCAGCTTGGGGCGAGTAGGGACAGGTCCCAGGCTCTACGAGCAGTACTTC. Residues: CASSLGRVGTGPRLYEQYF.

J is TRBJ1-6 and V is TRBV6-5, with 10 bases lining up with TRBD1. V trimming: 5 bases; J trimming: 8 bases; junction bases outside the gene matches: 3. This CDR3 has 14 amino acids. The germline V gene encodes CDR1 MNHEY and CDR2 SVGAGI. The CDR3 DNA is TGTGCCAGCAGTCCGGGACAGGGGTATTCACCCCTCCACTTT. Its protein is CASSPGQGYSPLHF.

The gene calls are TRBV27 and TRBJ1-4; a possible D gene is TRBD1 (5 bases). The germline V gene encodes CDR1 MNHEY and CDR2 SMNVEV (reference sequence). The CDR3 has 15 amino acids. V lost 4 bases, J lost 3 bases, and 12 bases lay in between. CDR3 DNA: TGTGCCAGCAGTTACAGGAGTCGGGCTAATGAAAAACTGTTTTTT. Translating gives CASSYRSRANEKLFF.

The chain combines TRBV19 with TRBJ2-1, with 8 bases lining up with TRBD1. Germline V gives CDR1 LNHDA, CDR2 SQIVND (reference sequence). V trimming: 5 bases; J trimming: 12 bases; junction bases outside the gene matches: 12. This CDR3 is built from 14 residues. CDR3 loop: CASSWAGGLSAQFF. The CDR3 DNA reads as TGTGCCAGTAGTTGGGCAGGGGGCCTATCGGCGCAGTTCTTC.

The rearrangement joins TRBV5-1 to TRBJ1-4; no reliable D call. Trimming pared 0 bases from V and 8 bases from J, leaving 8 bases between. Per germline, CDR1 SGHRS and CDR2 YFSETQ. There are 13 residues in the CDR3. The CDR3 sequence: CASSLEPEEKLFF. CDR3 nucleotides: TGCGCCAGCAGCTTGGAACCCGAGGAAAAACTGTTTTTT.

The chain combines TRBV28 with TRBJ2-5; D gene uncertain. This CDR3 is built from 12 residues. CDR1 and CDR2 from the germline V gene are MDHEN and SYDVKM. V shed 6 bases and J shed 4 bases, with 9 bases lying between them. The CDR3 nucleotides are TGTGCCAGCAGCCAGATTCGAGAGACCCAGTACTTC. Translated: CASSQIRETQYF.

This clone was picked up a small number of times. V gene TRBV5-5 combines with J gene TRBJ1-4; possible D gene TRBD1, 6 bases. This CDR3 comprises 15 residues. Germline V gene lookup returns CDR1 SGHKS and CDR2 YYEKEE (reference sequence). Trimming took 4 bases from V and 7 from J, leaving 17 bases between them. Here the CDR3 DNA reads TGTGCCAGCAGCCGGGGGCCGGACAAGGGTGAAAAACTGTTTTTT. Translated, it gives CASSRGPDKGEKLFF.

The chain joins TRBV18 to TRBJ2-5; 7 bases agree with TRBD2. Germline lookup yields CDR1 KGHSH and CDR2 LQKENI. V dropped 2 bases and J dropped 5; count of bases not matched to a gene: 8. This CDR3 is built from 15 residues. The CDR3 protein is CASSPSLAEGETQYF. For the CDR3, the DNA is TGTGCCAGCTCACCATCCCTAGCGGAGGGGGAGACCCAGTACTTC.

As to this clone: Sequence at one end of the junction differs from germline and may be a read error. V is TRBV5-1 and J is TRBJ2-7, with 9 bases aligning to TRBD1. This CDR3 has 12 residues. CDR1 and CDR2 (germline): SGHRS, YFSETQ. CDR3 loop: CASSGTGTGVTF. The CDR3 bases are TGCGCCAGCAGCGGGACAGGGACTGGGGTTACCTTC.

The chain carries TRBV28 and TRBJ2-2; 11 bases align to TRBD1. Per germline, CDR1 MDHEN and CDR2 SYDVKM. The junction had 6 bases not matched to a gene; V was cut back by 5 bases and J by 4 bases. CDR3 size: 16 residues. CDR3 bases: TGTGCCAGCAGTAGCCTGGGACAGGGGGGCACCGGGGAGCTGTTTTTT. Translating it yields CASSSLGQGGTGELFF.

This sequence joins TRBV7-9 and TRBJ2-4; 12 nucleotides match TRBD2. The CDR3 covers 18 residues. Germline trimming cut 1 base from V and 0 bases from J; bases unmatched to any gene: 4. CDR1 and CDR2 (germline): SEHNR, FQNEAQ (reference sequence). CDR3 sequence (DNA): TGTGCCAGCAGCTTAGTCCTAGCGGGAGGGGGAGCCAAAAACATTCAGTACTTC. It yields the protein CASSLVLAGGGAKNIQYF.

In DNA, the CDR3 is TGTGCCAGCAGCTTAGCCGATTCGCTACGGGGGGGCAGGTACAATGAGCAGTTCTTC. The encoded protein is CASSLADSLRGGRYNEQFF. The chain recombines TRBV7-9 with TRBJ2-1; 8 bases are shared with TRBD2. Looked up from germline, CDR1 is SEHNR and CDR2 is FQNEAQ (reference sequence). With V trimmed by 0 bases and J by 4 bases, 14 bases remained unmatched. The CDR3 runs 19 residues. The full variable domain, rest sourced from reference TRBV7-9 and TRBJ2-1, is DTGVSQNPRHKITKRGQNVTFRCDPISEHNRLYWYRQTLGQGPEFLTYFQNEAQLEKSRLLSDRFSAERPKGSFSTLEIQRTEQGDSAMYLCASSLADSLRGGRYNEQFFGPGTRLTVL.

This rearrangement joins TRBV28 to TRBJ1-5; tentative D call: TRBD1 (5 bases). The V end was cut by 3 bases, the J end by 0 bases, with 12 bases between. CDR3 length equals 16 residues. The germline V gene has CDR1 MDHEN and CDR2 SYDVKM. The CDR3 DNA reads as TGTGCCAGCAGTTTGGGGCGGCTGTATAGCAATCAGCCCCAGCATTTT. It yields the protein CASSLGRLYSNQPQHF. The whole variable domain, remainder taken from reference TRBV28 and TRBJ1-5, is DVKVTQSSRYLVKRTGEKVFLECVQDMDHENMFWYRQDPGLGLRLIYFSYDVKMKEKGDIPEGYSVSREKKERFSLILESASTNQTSMYLCASSLGRLYSNQPQHFGDGTRLSIL.

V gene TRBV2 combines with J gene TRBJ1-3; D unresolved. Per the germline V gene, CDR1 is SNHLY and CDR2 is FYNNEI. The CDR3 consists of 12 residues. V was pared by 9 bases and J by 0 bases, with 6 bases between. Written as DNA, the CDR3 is TGTGCCAGAGGGATCTCTGGAAACACCATATATTTT. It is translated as CARGISGNTIYF.

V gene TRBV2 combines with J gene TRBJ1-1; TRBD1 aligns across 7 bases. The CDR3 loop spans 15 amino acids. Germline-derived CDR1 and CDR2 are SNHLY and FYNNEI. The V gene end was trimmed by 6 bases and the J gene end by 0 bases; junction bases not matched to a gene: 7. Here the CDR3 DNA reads TGTGCCAGCAGCGGGACAGAGAGCTTGAACACTGAAGCTTTCTTT. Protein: CASSGTESLNTEAFF.

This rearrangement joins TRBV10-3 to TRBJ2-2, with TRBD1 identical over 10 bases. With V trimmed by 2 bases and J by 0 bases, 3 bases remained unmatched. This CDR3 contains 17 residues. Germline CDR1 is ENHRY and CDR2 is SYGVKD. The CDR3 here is CAISERGQGANTGELFF. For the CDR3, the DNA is TGTGCCATCAGTGAGAGAGGACAGGGGGCGAACACCGGGGAGCTGTTTTTT.

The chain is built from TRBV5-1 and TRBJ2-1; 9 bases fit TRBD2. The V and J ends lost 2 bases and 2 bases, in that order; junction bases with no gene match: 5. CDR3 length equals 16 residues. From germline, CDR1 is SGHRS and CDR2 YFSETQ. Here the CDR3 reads CASSFPSGIPYNEQFF. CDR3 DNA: TGCGCCAGCAGCTTTCCTAGCGGGATCCCCTACAATGAGCAGTTCTTC.